These 32 T cell receptor beta chains were sequenced from one sample in a study of CD8 T cells in ankylosing spondylitis (dated by TCRdb to about 2017). On the study overall, not on this receptor specifically: A TCR beta motif of about 8 highly homologous amino acid variants appeared characteristic of blood from ankylosing spondylitis patients.

Receptor amplification or capture employed 5' RACE. These reads were obtained on an Illumina HiSeq 2500. In-frame beta chains were kept once TCRdb had trimmed the public reads at Q25 with fastp and called clones with MiXCR. Each CDR3 protein gets just one entry, which takes the most common genes and DNA from the rows behind it. The sample table records about 90,000 distinct CDR3 sequences; roughly 10% of these occur just once. About 30% of the sample comes from the top ten. Their antigen targets remain unknown. The sequenced sample was blood, either unsorted or a sorted T cell fraction (not recorded which). These receptors all come from a male donor with ankylosing spondylitis.

This clonotype was observed a handful of times. The gene calls are TRBV14 and TRBJ2-1; a weak D match, TRBD1 (6 bases). Germline V gene lookup returns CDR1 SGHDN and CDR2 FVKESK. Trimming stripped 4 bases from V and 3 bases from J, with 10 bases between. The CDR3 is 14 residues long. CDR3 region: CASSRTGHYNEQFF. In DNA form, the CDR3 reads TGTGCCAGCAGCCGTACAGGGCACTACAATGAGCAGTTCTTC.

The chain has TRBV24-1 and TRBJ2-1, with TRBD2 matching over 9 bases. Germline V lookup: CDR1 KGHDR, CDR2 SFDVKD. The CDR3 extends over 15 amino acids. With 0 bases clipped from V and 9 bases from J, the junction kept 5 bases outside the gene matches. In DNA form, the CDR3 reads TGTGCCACCAGTGATTTGGGGCTAGCGGGAAGTGAGCAGTTCTTC. Its protein product is CATSDLGLAGSEQFF.

There are many counts of this clonotype. The V gene is TRBV6-1, the J gene TRBJ1-1; D unclear. The CDR3 runs 16 residues. Germline-derived CDR1 and CDR2 are MNHNS and SASEGT. V lost 0 bases, J lost 0 bases, and 11 bases lay in between. The CDR3 DNA reads as TGTGCCAGCAGTGAAGCGCAGGCTTGGGTGAACACTGAAGCTTTCTTT. Amino acid sequence: CASSEAQAWVNTEAFF.

The V gene is TRBV10-1, the J gene TRBJ1-5; D is ambiguous. V was cut by 6 bases and J by 0 bases, with 15 bases left in between. CDR1 and CDR2 (germline): WNHNN, SYGVQD (reference sequence). The CDR3 sequence is 16 residues long. The CDR3: CASSHKQDDSNQPQHF. The CDR3, as DNA: TGCGCCAGCAGCCACAAGCAGGATGATAGCAATCAGCCCCAGCATTTT.

This clonotype has a count of ten or more. V gene TRBV12-3 or TRBV12-4 combines with J gene TRBJ2-2, with D possibly matching TRBD2 (6 bases). The CDR3 length is 16 residues. Trimming removed 2 bases at V and 0 bases at J, with 10 bases between. The chain's CDR3 is CASSLPGGPNTGELFF. In DNA form, the CDR3 reads TGTGCCAGCAGTTTACCCGGAGGGCCGAACACCGGGGAGCTGTTTTTT.

This clonotype has ten or more counts. Germline is not matched at one junction end, which may reflect a read error. The chain links TRBV15 to TRBJ1-1, with 7 bases matching TRBD1. Germline CDR1 LNHNV, CDR2 YYDKDF (reference sequence). The CDR3 loop spans 14 amino acids. CDR3 bases: TGTGCCACCAGCCGAGACAGGGTGAACACTGAAGCTTTCTTT. Translation: CATSRDRVNTEAFF.

The chain joins TRBV2 to TRBJ2-5; D ambiguous. The V and J ends lost 7 bases and 5 bases respectively, with 14 bases between them. The CDR3 totals 13 residues. CDR1 and CDR2 from the germline V gene are SNHLY and FYNNEI. Written as DNA, the CDR3 is TGTGCCAGCACCGGGCCGATTTGGGAGACCCAGTACTTC. Translated, it gives CASTGPIWETQYF.

This clonotype was detected ten times or more. The chain joins TRBV7-9 to TRBJ2-1; TRBD2 agrees at 7 bases. V gave up 3 bases and J gave up 4 bases; unmatched junction bases: 6. CDR1 is SEHNR and CDR2 is FQNEAQ in the germline V gene (reference sequence). CDR3 length equals 15 residues. The CDR3 DNA follows: TGTGCCAGCAGCTTCCCGCTAGCGGATTACAATGAGCAGTTCTTC. Translating it yields CASSFPLADYNEQFF.

This clonotype was counted at least ten times. DNA of the CDR3: TGTGCCAGCAGTCTCAACGGGGCCAACACTGAAGCTTTCTTT. It specifies CASSLNGANTEAFF. The V gene is TRBV6-1, the J gene TRBJ1-1; weak D call: TRBD1 (5 bases). CDR1 and CDR2 from the germline V gene are MNHNS and SASEGT. This CDR3 spans 14 amino acids. Trimming shortened V by 5 bases and J by 2 bases, and 12 bases separated the two germline ends.

This clonotype has a handful of counts. J is TRBJ2-2 and V is TRBV12-3 or TRBV12-4, with D unclear. This CDR3 spans 14 amino acids. Trimming removed 3 bases from V and 5 bases from J, with 10 bases in between. The CDR3 DNA is TGTGCCAGCAGTTTTTGGGGTGGAACCGGGGAGCTGTTTTTT. It yields the protein CASSFWGGTGELFF.

This sequence joins TRBV5-6 and TRBJ2-4, with 8 bases lining up with TRBD1. Germline V gene data show CDR1 as SGHDT and CDR2 as YYEEEE. Trimming cost V 4 bases and J 0 bases; bases outside gene matches: 6. The CDR3 spans 16 residues. The CDR3: CASSERQGIAKNIQYF. In DNA, the CDR3 is TGTGCCAGCAGCGAAAGACAGGGGATAGCCAAAAACATTCAGTACTTC.

The table lists this clonotype with many counts. V usage is TRBV9 and J usage is TRBJ1-1, with D possibly matching TRBD1 (6 bases). CDR3 length: 15 amino acids. CDR1 and CDR2 (germline): SGDLS, YYNGEE. V shed 4 bases and J shed 1 base, with 14 bases lying between them. The CDR3 loop is CASSPPAGANTEAFF. The CDR3 DNA is TGTGCCAGCAGCCCCCCGGCGGGGGCGAACACTGAAGCTTTCTTT.

The chain employs TRBV12-3 or TRBV12-4 and TRBJ2-1, with D perhaps matching TRBD2 (5 bases). The CDR3 consists of 15 residues. Trimming pared 5 bases from V and 5 bases from J, leaving 16 bases between. DNA for the CDR3: TGTGCCAGCAGTACACTGGACTCCTCTGACAATGAGCAGTTCTTC. This sequence encodes CASSTLDSSDNEQFF.

This clonotype was detected ten times or more. This rearrangement joins TRBV4-2 to TRBJ2-5, with D perhaps TRBD1 (5 bases). Trimming cost V 0 bases and J 2 bases, with 10 bases left between them. Germline V gives CDR1 LGHNA, CDR2 YNFKEQ. The CDR3 sequence is 15 residues long. CDR3 sequence reads: CASSQDSWTQETQYF. The CDR3 nucleotides are TGTGCCAGCAGCCAAGATTCCTGGACACAAGAGACCCAGTACTTC.

This chain uses TRBV27 with TRBJ1-2, with 9 bases matching TRBD1. The junction had 10 bases not matched to a gene; V was cut back by 3 bases and J by 5 bases. This CDR3 has 16 amino acids. The germline V gene has CDR1 MNHEY and CDR2 SMNVEV (reference sequence). The DNA of the CDR3 is TGTGCCAGCAGTTTCACAACCGCCGGGACAGGGTATGGCTACACCTTC. This sequence encodes CASSFTTAGTGYGYTF.

At least ten counts were recorded for this clonotype. The V gene is TRBV2, the J gene TRBJ1-2; perhaps TRBD1 as D (6 bases). The CDR3 has 15 residues. In germline, CDR1 is SNHLY, CDR2 FYNNEI. V lost 3 bases and J lost 1, with 12 bases in between. This CDR3 is CASSDRQGFNYGYTF. CDR3 DNA: TGTGCCAGCAGTGATAGGCAGGGGTTTAACTATGGCTACACCTTC.

This clonotype has more than one count but fewer than ten. V and J are TRBV2 and TRBJ1-5, with no clear D. Germline CDR1 is SNHLY and CDR2 is FYNNEI. Trimming stripped 4 bases from V and 0 bases from J, with 7 bases between. This CDR3 region has 14 residues. In DNA form, the CDR3 reads TGTGCCAGCAGTGTGGCCGGTAGCAATCAGCCCCAGCATTTT. Its translation is CASSVAGSNQPQHF.

The sample holds many counts of this clonotype. This sequence joins TRBV4-2 and TRBJ2-3; TRBD2 agrees at 11 bases. Germline lookup yields CDR1 LGHNA and CDR2 YNFKEQ. Germline trimming cut 4 bases from V and 2 bases from J; bases unmatched to any gene: 11. This CDR3 comprises 18 residues. The DNA for the CDR3 is TGTGCCAGCAGCCTTCCTTCGGGACTAGCGGAGAACACAGATACGCAGTATTTT. Encoded protein: CASSLPSGLAENTDTQYF.

The genes are TRBV27 and TRBJ2-6; D may be TRBD1 or TRBD2 (6 bases each). Trimming stripped 3 bases from V and 4 bases from J, with 13 bases between. Germline values: CDR1 MNHEY, CDR2 SMNVEV (reference sequence). The CDR3 spans 16 residues. The DNA for the CDR3 is TGTGCCAGCAGTTTGAGGGGGGCTCAAGGGGCCAACGTCCTGACTTTC. Translated: CASSLRGAQGANVLTF.

Ten or more counts support this clonotype. The V and J genes are TRBV7-2 and TRBJ2-7; D not resolved. Deletions cut 1 base from V and 1 base from J, with 8 bases between. The CDR3 extends over 14 amino acids. The germline V gene has CDR1 SGHTA and CDR2 FQGNSA. CDR3: CASSLVVPSYEQYF. The CDR3 bases are TGTGCCAGCAGCTTAGTGGTCCCATCCTACGAGCAGTACTTC.

This clonotype occurred many times. The chain uses TRBV9 and TRBJ1-2; D perhaps matches TRBD1 (5 bases). The V end was cut by 3 bases, the J end by 8 bases, with 8 bases between. Germline V CDR1 and CDR2: SGDLS, YYNGEE. This CDR3 is 11 amino acids long. This CDR3 reads CASSDDRGYTF. The CDR3 nucleotides are TGTGCCAGCAGCGACGACAGAGGCTACACCTTC. Supplemented by reference TRBV9 and TRBJ1-2, the full variable domain reads DSGVTQTPKHLITATGQRVTLRCSPRSGDLSVYWYQQSLDQGLQFLIQYYNGEERAKGNILERFSAQQFPDLHSELNLSSLELGDSALYFCASSDDRGYTFGSGTRLTVV.

This clonotype was seen ten or more times. The CDR3 reads CASSRSGQPQHF. Written as DNA, the CDR3 is TGTGCCAGCAGCCGGAGTGGGCAGCCCCAGCATTTT. This sequence joins TRBV7-9 and TRBJ1-5; the D is unclear. The CDR3 has 12 amino acids. Per the germline V gene, CDR1 is SEHNR and CDR2 is FQNEAQ (reference sequence). Trimming took 5 bases from V and 7 from J, leaving 9 bases between them.

This clonotype was detected ten times or more. The CDR3 DNA is TGTGCCAGCAGCCCCGGACAGGGTAGCAATCAGCCCCAGCATTTT. Translation gives CASSPGQGSNQPQHF. The chain employs TRBV7-9 and TRBJ1-5; 8 bases agree with TRBD1. Germline-derived CDR1 and CDR2 are SEHNR and FQNEAQ (reference sequence). V lost 5 bases, J lost 0 bases, and 3 bases stayed unmatched. The CDR3 has 15 amino acids.

This clonotype was recorded a few times. V and J are TRBV7-6 and TRBJ2-5, with D maybe TRBD1 (6 bases). This CDR3 spans 16 amino acids. Trimming took off 3 bases at V and 1 base at J, with 15 bases between the two ends. CDR1 and CDR2 (germline): SGHVS, FNYEAQ. The CDR3 protein is CASSFTGWGPQETQYF. CDR3 DNA sequence: TGTGCCAGCAGCTTCACAGGGTGGGGACCCCAAGAGACCCAGTACTTC.

At least ten counts were recorded for this clonotype. The genes are TRBV7-9 and TRBJ2-2, with 7 nucleotides matching TRBD2. V lost 6 bases and J lost 3; bases outside the gene matches: 13. CDR1 SEHNR and CDR2 FQNEAQ come from the germline V gene (reference sequence). CDR3 length: 17 residues. This CDR3 reads CASSGTSAVRHTGELFF. CDR3 nucleotide sequence: TGTGCCAGCAGTGGTACTAGCGCGGTGAGGCACACCGGGGAGCTGTTTTTT.

J is TRBJ1-2 and V is TRBV6-4, with D unclear. Germline CDR1 reads MRHNA; CDR2 reads SNTAGT. V dropped 2 bases and J dropped 2 bases, with 6 bases sitting between them. The CDR3 sequence is 13 residues long. The CDR3 bases are TGTGCCAGCAGTGACGACGGAAACTATGGCTACACCTTC. This encodes CASSDDGNYGYTF.

This chain links TRBV6-1 with TRBJ2-1; 9 nucleotides line up with TRBD2. Germline CDR1 MNHNS, CDR2 SASEGT. Germline trimming cut 6 bases from V and 6 bases from J; bases unmatched to any gene: 6. CDR3 length equals 14 residues. CDR3 bases: TGTGCCAGCAGATTTAGCGGGAGTGGCAATGAGCAGTTCTTC. Protein: CASRFSGSGNEQFF.

The chain employs TRBV27 and TRBJ2-7, with D unclear. Per the germline V gene, CDR1 is MNHEY and CDR2 is SMNVEV (reference sequence). Trimming removed 5 bases from V and 5 bases from J, with 16 bases in between. The CDR3 consists of 14 residues. DNA for the CDR3: TGTGCCAGCAGTCCCCACCCGCTTGGCCACGAGCAGTACGTC. It is translated as CASSPHPLGHEQYV.

V is TRBV27 and J is TRBJ2-7; 8 nucleotides agree with TRBD1. The CDR3 sequence is 15 residues long. Per the germline V gene, CDR1 is MNHEY and CDR2 is SMNVEV (reference sequence). V gave up 5 bases and J gave up 1 base; unmatched junction bases: 7. In nucleotides, the CDR3 is TGTGCCAGCAGTCACGACAGGGGTGGGTCCTACGAGCAGTACTTC. Translating gives CASSHDRGGSYEQYF.

This clonotype was detected only a few times. This sequence joins TRBV7-8 and TRBJ2-1, with a weak D call TRBD1 (5 bases). V was trimmed by 1 base and J by 0 bases, leaving 13 bases between them. CDR3 length: 17 residues. CDR1 is SGHVS, CDR2 FQNEAQ, per germline. The DNA for the CDR3 is TGTGCCAGCAGCTTAGTGGGGCACCCAAGCTCCTACAATGAGCAGTTCTTC. Its translation is CASSLVGHPSSYNEQFF.

This clonotype has only a few counts. This chain joins TRBV20-1 and TRBJ1-1; no clear D. In germline, CDR1 is DFQATT, CDR2 SNEGSKA (reference sequence). Trimming stripped 3 bases from V and 0 bases from J, with 14 bases between. This CDR3 has 15 residues. The CDR3 nucleotides are TGCAGTGCTAGGCAGATTGAGGTGTTGAACACTGAAGCTTTCTTT. This codes for CSARQIEVLNTEAFF.

This clonotype has just a few counts. The rearrangement joins TRBV19 to TRBJ2-2; no clear D. V gave up 3 bases and J gave up 7 bases, with 6 bases separating them. This CDR3 has 12 amino acids. CDR1 LNHDA and CDR2 SQIVND come from the germline V gene (reference sequence). CDR3 amino acids: CASSIDFGELFF. As DNA, the CDR3 is TGTGCCAGTAGTATCGACTTCGGGGAGCTGTTTTTT.